The rows below give T cell receptor beta chains drawn from one sample of a study of identical twins. TCRdb reprocessed the 5' RACE reads via MiXCR and lists one record per CDR3 protein. The data show approximately 240,000 distinct CDR3 sequences, over 12% seen once. The sample was memory (CD45RO+) T cells sorted from blood. The receptors here all came from a woman in her late teens or twenties in good health. CDR3s include the opening cysteine and the closing phenylalanine or tryptophan. D genes are given only for firm matches. The size of a clone is reported for some rows only, either as once, few or many, or as a class for expanded clones.

13,many,TRBV20-1,TRBJ2-1,.,CSASKQIYNEQFF,TGCAGTGCTAGTAAACAGATATACAATGAGCAGTTCTTC
14,.,TRBV3-1,TRBJ2-5,TRBD2,CASSQASGRQTQYF,TGTGCCAGCAGCCAAGCTAGCGGGAGGCAGACCCAGTACTTC
13,.,TRBV27,TRBJ2-7,.,CASRDPGVGEQYF,TGTGCCAGCAGGGACCCCGGGGTAGGCGAGCAGTACTTC
13,many,TRBV7-2,TRBJ2-7,TRBD2,CASRLKREGEQYF,TGTGCCAGCAGATTAAAGCGGGAAGGAGAGCAGTACTTC
14,.,TRBV20-1,TRBJ2-1,.,CSARWLAQDNEQFF,TGCAGTGCTAGATGGCTAGCGCAGGACAATGAGCAGTTCTTC
14,many,TRBV7-2,TRBJ1-2,.,CASSLSLKNYGYTF,TGTGCCAGCAGCTTATCTCTGAAAAACTATGGCTACACCTTC
16,.,TRBV12-3/TRBV12-4,TRBJ2-1,.,CASSFWQGGTYNEQFF,TGTGCCAGCAGTTTTTGGCAGGGGGGCACCTACAATGAGCAGTTCTTC
14,few,TRBV19,TRBJ2-3,.,CASSIMGSTDTQYF,TGTGCCAGTAGTATAATGGGTAGCACAGATACGCAGTATTTT
14,few,TRBV20-1,TRBJ2-7,TRBD2,CSANYRTSPYEQYF,TGCAGTGCTAATTACCGGACTAGCCCCTACGAGCAGTACTTC
13,few,TRBV7-2,TRBJ2-5,TRBD2,CASSGRGVETQYF,TGTGCCAGCAGCGGTCGGGGGGTGGAGACCCAGTACTTC
12,.,TRBV29-1,TRBJ1-1,.,CSVEIQNTEAFF,TGCAGCGTTGAGATACAAAACACTGAAGCTTTCTTT
13,many,TRBV6-4,TRBJ1-1,.,CASRKGQNTEAFF,TGTGCCAGCAGGAAGGGACAGAACACTGAAGCTTTCTTT
16,few,TRBV20-1,TRBJ2-5,TRBD2,CSARDGTSGIQETQYF,TGCAGTGCTAGAGATGGTACTAGCGGGATCCAAGAGACCCAGTACTTC
16,.,TRBV18,TRBJ2-3,TRBD2,CASSPPPSSGRDTQYF,TGTGCCAGCTCACCACCGCCTTCTAGCGGGAGGGATACGCAGTATTTT
13,few,TRBV20-1,TRBJ2-2,.,CSASNRNTGELFF,TGCAGTGCTTCCAACAGGAACACCGGGGAGCTGTTTTTT
15,.,TRBV6-1,TRBJ2-1,TRBD2,CASSRTSGMINEQFF,TGTGCCAGCAGCCGGACTAGCGGGATGATAAATGAGCAGTTCTTC
18,few,TRBV12-3/TRBV12-4,TRBJ1-1,.,CASRLLWGQGRTNTEAFF,TGTGCCAGCAGACTTCTCTGGGGGCAGGGTCGTACGAACACTGAAGCTTTCTTT
13,many,TRBV27,TRBJ1-6,.,CASNRAPNSPLHF,TGTGCCAGCAACCGGGCACCTAATTCACCCCTCCACTTT
13,few,TRBV20-1,TRBJ2-3,.,CSARDWDTDTQYF,TGCAGTGCTAGGGACTGGGACACAGATACGCAGTATTTT
14,many,TRBV5-1,TRBJ2-6,.,CASSLESGANVLTF,TGCGCCAGCAGCTTGGAGTCTGGGGCCAACGTCCTGACTTTC
16,.,TRBV15,TRBJ2-1,TRBD2,CATSSPPGGKVNEQFF,TGTGCCACCAGCAGCCCCCCGGGGGGGAAGGTCAATGAGCAGTTCTTC
12,.,TRBV28,TRBJ2-5,.,CASRFWGETQYF,TGTGCCAGCAGATTTTGGGGGGAGACCCAGTACTTC
16,few,TRBV30,TRBJ2-3,TRBD2,CAWSKGLAGSRDTQYF,TGTGCCTGGAGCAAGGGACTAGCGGGATCGAGAGATACGCAGTATTTT
13,few,TRBV5-4,TRBJ2-1,.,CASSPTLVNEQFF,TGTGCCAGCAGCCCCACTTTAGTCAATGAGCAGTTCTTC
16,.,TRBV27,TRBJ2-2,TRBD1,CASSLRDRANTGELFF,TGTGCCAGCAGTCTCCGGGACAGGGCGAACACCGGGGAGCTGTTTTTT
15,many,TRBV28,TRBJ2-5,.,CASKPGHRYQETQYF,TGTGCCAGCAAGCCGGGACACCGGTACCAAGAGACCCAGTACTTC
12,few,TRBV19,TRBJ2-7,.,CASSIDLYEQYF,TGTGCCAGTAGTATAGACCTCTACGAGCAGTACTTC
14,few,TRBV20-1,TRBJ2-5,TRBD1,CSATGGVRQETQYF,TGCAGTGCTACAGGGGGAGTCCGTCAAGAGACCCAGTACTTC
14,.,TRBV6-1,TRBJ2-1,TRBD2,CASGRIAGMPLQFF,TGTGCCAGCGGGCGTATAGCGGGAATGCCATTGCAGTTCTTC
16,.,TRBV20-1,TRBJ2-6,.,CSASSRGYSGANVLTF,TGCAGTGCTAGCTCCCGGGGTTACTCTGGGGCCAACGTCCTGACTTTC
13,many,TRBV29-1,TRBJ2-7,.,CSVESYGTYEQYF,TGCAGCGTTGAATCGTACGGAACCTACGAGCAGTACTTC
16,.,TRBV7-2,TRBJ2-7,TRBD2,CASSLTSGGSSYEQYF,TGTGCCAGCAGCTTAACTAGCGGGGGGAGCTCCTACGAGCAGTACTTC
14,.,TRBV20-1,TRBJ2-7,TRBD2,CSARAGGRAYEQYF,TGCAGTGCTAGAGCTGGCGGGAGGGCCTACGAGCAGTACTTC
15,few,TRBV20-1,TRBJ2-5,.,CSARVTSESWETQYF,TGCAGTGCTAGGGTGACCTCCGAGTCCTGGGAGACCCAGTACTTC
13,.,TRBV20-1,TRBJ2-1,.,CSAQAGSLNEQFF,TGCAGTGCCCAGGCGGGTTCACTTAATGAGCAGTTCTTC
14,few,TRBV29-1,TRBJ2-5,TRBD2,CSAVLAGAGETQYF,TGCAGCGCCGTACTAGCGGGAGCGGGTGAGACCCAGTACTTC
12,few,TRBV20-1,TRBJ1-2,.,CSASGPNYGYTF,TGCAGTGCTAGTGGACCTAACTATGGCTACACCTTC
14,.,TRBV7-9,TRBJ2-7,.,CASSLVARSGEQYF,TGTGCCAGCAGCTTAGTTGCTAGGTCCGGGGAGCAGTACTTC
15,many,TRBV6-2/TRBV6-3,TRBJ2-6,.,CASTDRGSGANVLTF,TGTGCCAGCACCGACCGGGGCTCTGGGGCCAACGTCCTGACTTTC
16,few,TRBV7-2,TRBJ2-1,.,CASSFGGSNQPVKQFF,TGTGCCAGCAGCTTTGGGGGGTCAAACCAGCCCGTCAAGCAGTTCTTC
15,.,TRBV7-2,TRBJ2-7,TRBD1,CASSIRTGDDYEQYF,TGTGCCAGCAGCATTCGGACAGGGGATGATTACGAGCAGTACTTC
14,.,TRBV10-3,TRBJ2-7,.,CAISETQGTYEQYF,TGTGCCATCAGTGAAACCCAGGGCACCTACGAGCAGTACTTC
13,.,TRBV20-1,TRBJ2-1,.,CSASKYSYNEQFF,TGCAGTGCTAGTAAGTACTCCTACAATGAGCAGTTCTTC
14,few,TRBV20-1,TRBJ1-2,TRBD1,CSARDVQGHYGYTF,TGCAGTGCTAGAGACGTACAGGGGCACTATGGCTACACCTTC